This section outlines one T cell receptor (beta chain) sequence together with its context. This specimen comes from a study of shared clonotypes between healthy human individuals. V was clipped by 6 bases and J by 3 bases, with 14 bases between them. Per germline, CDR1 MNHNY and CDR2 SVGAGI (reference sequence). The CDR3 runs to 14 residues. The method was immunoSEQ multiplex PCR; TCRdb's version includes in-frame clones alone and lacks a portion of them. The sample has under 200,000 clones, 90% to 95% seen once; the top ten hold around 0.067%. Adults of Caucasian background living in Nashville, Tennessee made up all donors.

This clonotype originated in a woman aged 30 to 39 in good health. The chain is built from TRBV6-6 and TRBJ2-5, with D possibly matching TRBD1 (5 bases). Sequencing was performed on naive CD4+ T cells sorted from blood. The subset here: CD45RA+ positively selected. CDR3 DNA sequence: TGTGCCAGCAGAAGTACACAGGCTGAAGAGACCCAGTACTTC. Protein product: CASRSTQAEETQYF.